The 17 T cell receptor beta chains below come from one sample, sequenced in a study of CD8 T cells in Susac syndrome. RNA totalling roughly 0.45 to 1 ug underwent reverse transcription with random hexamers. TCRdb called the immunoSEQ multiplex PCR reads again in MiXCR, with one record for every CDR3 protein. The repertoire holds 300,000 or so distinct CDR3 sequences, with about 91% as singletons. Sequencing used CD4+ T cells from PBMCs. These receptor sequences come from a human donor with multiple sclerosis.

J is TRBJ2-5 and V is TRBV18, with TRBD1 identical over 8 bases. Germline loops: CDR1 KGHSH, CDR2 LQKENI. This CDR3 contains 15 residues. V gave up 6 bases and J gave up 2 bases; unmatched junction bases: 8. CDR3 sequence reads: CASSLGTGVQETQYF. The CDR3 DNA sequence: TGTGCCAGCTCCCTCGGGACAGGAGTACAAGAGACCCAGTACTTC.

This rearrangement joins TRBV18 to TRBJ1-1; D possibly corresponds to TRBD1 (5 bases). Between the trimmed V and J ends, which lost 4 bases and 4 bases, there was a span of 13 bases. There are 14 residues in the CDR3. CDR1 KGHSH and CDR2 LQKENI come from the germline V gene. The CDR3 region has the DNA TGTGCCAGCTCACAGGGGCAGTCTATCACTGAAGCTTTCTTT. Encoded protein: CASSQGQSITEAFF.

The J gene is TRBJ1-3, the V gene TRBV2; the D is unclear. The CDR3 loop spans 15 amino acids. The germline CDR1 and CDR2 sequences are SNHLY and FYNNEI. V lost 3 bases and J 4 bases, leaving 13 bases between the germline ends. The CDR3 DNA reads TGTGCCAGCAGTGAGAGACGCCTCTGGGGAAACACCATATATTTT. Translating gives CASSERRLWGNTIYF.

The rearrangement joins TRBV7-2 to TRBJ2-7, with D tentatively TRBD1 or TRBD2 (5 bases each). The CDR3 loop spans 15 amino acids. Per the germline V gene, CDR1 is SGHTA and CDR2 is FQGNSA. V was cut by 1 base and J by 4 bases, with 14 bases left in between. The CDR3 region has the DNA TGTGCCAGCAGCTTAGTTGGGGGAGATACATACGAGCAGTACTTC. This translates into CASSLVGGDTYEQYF.

The V and J genes are TRBV20-1 and TRBJ2-1; D perhaps matches TRBD2 (6 bases). Germline CDR1 reads DFQATT; CDR2 reads SNEGSKA (reference sequence). Trimming cost V 1 base and J 5 bases, with 15 bases left between them. The CDR3 spans 15 residues. CDR3 region: CSARVGLATDNEQFF. The CDR3 coding sequence is TGCAGTGCTAGAGTAGGGCTAGCGACAGACAATGAGCAGTTCTTC.

The CDR3: CASTPGTGIHNEQFF. CDR3 sequence (DNA): TGCGCCAGCACCCCCGGGACAGGGATTCACAATGAGCAGTTCTTC. This rearrangement joins TRBV4-3 to TRBJ2-1, with 9 positions matching TRBD1. Per germline, CDR1 LGHNA and CDR2 YSLEER. The CDR3 sequence is 15 residues long. V lost 7 bases and J lost 5; bases outside the gene matches: 9.

V and J are TRBV7-2 and TRBJ1-2; D is undetermined. V was pared by 1 base and J by 4 bases, with 10 bases between. This CDR3 has 14 residues. From germline, CDR1 is SGHTA and CDR2 FQGNSA. The CDR3, as DNA: TGTGCCAGCAGCTTAGTTCCAGAATTCTATGGCTACACCTTC. Its protein product is CASSLVPEFYGYTF.

The rearrangement joins TRBV3-1 to TRBJ2-1, with D hard to call. V lost 0 bases to trimming and J lost 3 bases, with 3 bases between them. The CDR3 runs to 13 residues. Per germline, CDR1 LGHDT and CDR2 YNNKEL (reference sequence). CDR3 in amino acids: CASSQDNYNEQFF. The CDR3 bases are TGTGCCAGCAGCCAAGATAACTACAATGAGCAGTTCTTC.

The genes are TRBV29-1 and TRBJ2-3, with 8 bases matching TRBD2. Looked up from germline, CDR1 is SQVTM and CDR2 is ANQGSEA. The J segment lost 2 bases and the V segment lost 5 bases, leaving 9 bases of the junction unmatched. This CDR3 region has 15 residues. CDR3 region: CSVRGGLGDTDTQYF. As DNA, the CDR3 is TGCAGCGTTCGGGGGGGACTAGGCGACACAGATACGCAGTATTTT.

This clonotype has just one count. The chain combines TRBV7-6 with TRBJ2-7; 14 positions match TRBD2. Germline CDR1 and CDR2: SGHVS and FNYEAQ. V was clipped by 5 bases and J by 6 bases; unmatched bases: 15. CDR3 length equals 18 residues. The CDR3 loop is CASSPYGNTGTSGSEQYF. CDR3 DNA sequence: TGTGCCAGCAGCCCCTACGGCAACACCGGGACTAGCGGGAGCGAGCAGTACTTC.

The chain uses TRBV19 and TRBJ2-3, with 8 bases that match TRBD2. This CDR3 is 13 amino acids long. Germline V gene sequence: CDR1 LNHDA, CDR2 SQIVND (reference sequence). The ends lost 5 bases at V and 6 bases at J; junction bases unmatched: 4. The DNA of the CDR3 is TGTGCCAGTAGTCCAAGACTAGCGGATACGCAGTATTTT. Translated: CASSPRLADTQYF.

This clonotype was seen a few times. The chain uses TRBV30 and TRBJ2-7; no definite D call. The germline V gene encodes CDR1 GTSNPN and CDR2 SVGIG (reference sequence). The CDR3 has 11 amino acids. V lost 3 bases and J lost 2, with 5 bases in between. The CDR3 protein is CAWRTAYEQYF. CDR3 nucleotide sequence: TGTGCCTGGAGGACCGCCTACGAGCAGTACTTC.

This chain joins TRBV5-4 and TRBJ1-6; D not resolved. V gave up 2 bases and J gave up 8 bases, with 8 bases separating them. The CDR3 sequence is 13 residues long. In germline, CDR1 is SGHNT, CDR2 YYREEE (reference sequence). Here the CDR3 reads CASSFPGDSPLHF. The CDR3 nucleotides read TGTGCCAGCAGCTTTCCCGGAGATTCACCCCTCCACTTT.

J is TRBJ1-2 and V is TRBV7-2; no definite D call. The V gene's germline CDR1 is SGHTA and CDR2 FQGNSA. The germline V and J ends were trimmed by 1 base and 4 bases, with 13 bases remaining between them. The CDR3 has 15 residues. CDR3 nucleotide sequence: TGTGCCAGCAGCTTAGAATTAGGGCAGAGCTATGGCTACACCTTC. Translation: CASSLELGQSYGYTF.

The chain carries TRBV19 and TRBJ1-1, with D hard to call. The CDR3 runs to 14 residues. V shed 5 bases and J shed 1 base, with 11 bases lying between them. Germline CDR1 and CDR2: LNHDA and SQIVND (reference sequence). The CDR3 spells CASSPRMGNTEAFF. The CDR3 region has the DNA TGTGCCAGTAGTCCCCGAATGGGGAACACTGAAGCTTTCTTT. Full variable domain (outside the CDR3, taken from reference TRBV19 and TRBJ1-1): DGGITQSPKYLFRKEGQNVTLSCEQNLNHDAMYWYRQDPGQGLRLIYYSQIVNDFQKGDIAEGYSVSREKKESFPLTVTSAQKNPTAFYLCASSPRMGNTEAFFGQGTRLTVV.

The chain employs TRBV6-6 and TRBJ2-1; tentatively, D is TRBD2 (5 bases). V dropped 7 bases and J dropped 5 bases, with 15 bases sitting between them. The CDR3 consists of 14 residues. Germline assignment: CDR1 MNHNY and CDR2 SVGAGI (reference sequence). In DNA form, the CDR3 reads TGTGCCAGCACCGGGGATAGCGTAAACAATGAGCAGTTCTTC. This translates into CASTGDSVNNEQFF.

The genes are TRBV7-6 and TRBJ2-3; 11 bases are shared with TRBD2. J was trimmed by 1 base and V by 5 bases; bases with no gene match: 5. This CDR3 is built from 16 residues. Germline V gene sequence: CDR1 SGHVS, CDR2 FNYEAQ. This CDR3 reads CASSQPTSGGTDTQYF. The CDR3 DNA is TGTGCCAGCAGCCAGCCGACTAGCGGGGGCACAGATACGCAGTATTTT.